The 9 T cell receptor beta chains reported below all come from one sample, sequenced in a study of control samples from healthy donors and cancer patients. Measured with immunoSEQ multiplex PCR; TCRdb has only the in-frame clones, and not every one. The table has around 90,000 clones, around nine tenths seen once. Sample: blood. The receptors were sampled from a man younger than 45 in good health.

The V call is TRBV6-5, the J call TRBJ1-2; tentatively, D is TRBD1 (5 bases). The CDR3 covers 15 residues. The germline gives CDR1 MNHEY, CDR2 SVGAGI. Trimming removed 6 bases at V and 4 bases at J, with 18 bases between. The CDR3 sequence is CASSPDSTLTYGYTF. CDR3 DNA sequence: TGTGCCAGCAGCCCCGACAGCACTCTTACCTATGGCTACACCTTC.

This clone was observed a single time. The chain has TRBV18 and TRBJ2-7; tentative D call: TRBD2 (7 bases). Germline loops: CDR1 KGHSH, CDR2 LQKENI. The CDR3 covers 13 residues. Trimming cost V 2 bases and J 9 bases, with 14 bases left between them. The CDR3 DNA follows: TGTGCCAGCTCACCAGAGGGGGGGGCGGTGCAGTACGTC. Encoded protein: CASSPEGGAVQYV.

In this sample, this clone turned up a few times. The V gene is TRBV6-4, the J gene TRBJ1-5; tentative D call: TRBD1 (5 bases). The ends were cut back, 6 bases at V and 6 bases at J, with 12 bases in the middle. CDR3 length equals 13 residues. Germline lookup yields CDR1 MRHNA and CDR2 SNTAGT. CDR3 bases: TGTGCCAGCAGCTCACAGGCTGGTCAGCCCCAGCATTTT. It translates to CASSSQAGQPQHF.

V and J are TRBV7-6 and TRBJ1-2; D call uncertain. This CDR3 comprises 15 residues. Germline V gene sequence: CDR1 SGHVS, CDR2 FNYEAQ. Trimming removed 4 bases from V and 3 bases from J, with 15 bases in between. CDR3 DNA: TGTGCCAGCAGCTCCCGAATAGGCGTTCACTATGGCTACACCTTC. Its translation: CASSSRIGVHYGYTF.

The V and J genes are TRBV6-5 and TRBJ2-2; D call uncertain. V dropped 7 bases and J dropped 1 base, with 7 bases sitting between them. Germline V gene data show CDR1 as MNHEY and CDR2 as SVGAGI. The CDR3 loop spans 13 amino acids. CDR3 sequence reads: CASTPLNTGELFF. In DNA form, the CDR3 reads TGTGCCAGCACGCCCCTGAACACCGGGGAGCTGTTTTTT.

This clone was counted a few times. The chain joins TRBV5-6 to TRBJ2-1; TRBD1 might be the D (5 bases). Germline CDR1 SGHDT, CDR2 YYEEEE. The CDR3 has 14 amino acids. Trimming took off 2 bases at V and 5 bases at J, with 11 bases between the two ends. The CDR3 DNA sequence: TGTGCCAGCAGCTTTCAACAGGAAGACAATGAGCAGTTCTTC. This codes for CASSFQQEDNEQFF.

The chain is built from TRBV7-2 and TRBJ2-1; TRBD2 is a possible D gene (6 bases). Germline values: CDR1 SGHTA, CDR2 FQGNSA. The CDR3 runs to 15 residues. The ends were cut back, 5 bases at V and 4 bases at J, with 15 bases in the middle. This chain's CDR3 is CASSPPGVAYNEQFF. In DNA, the CDR3 is TGTGCCAGCAGCCCCCCGGGGGTCGCATACAATGAGCAGTTCTTC.

There are a few counts of this clone. The chain links TRBV5-6 to TRBJ2-3; D is unresolved. Between the trimmed V and J ends, which lost 0 bases and 0 bases, there was a span of 14 bases. This CDR3 has 17 amino acids. Germline V gene lookup returns CDR1 SGHDT and CDR2 YYEEEE. The CDR3 DNA follows: TGTGCCAGCAGCTTGGAGGAACGTCCTTCTAGCACAGATACGCAGTATTTT. Protein product: CASSLEERPSSTDTQYF.

This rearrangement joins TRBV7-9 to TRBJ2-2; tentatively, D is TRBD1 or TRBD2 (5 bases each). The germline V gene has CDR1 SEHNR and CDR2 FQNEAQ (reference sequence). This CDR3 has 15 residues. V lost 8 bases and J 1 base, leaving 14 bases between the germline ends. The CDR3 sequence is CASEGQGVNTGELFF. CDR3 DNA: TGTGCCAGCGAGGGTCAGGGTGTGAACACCGGGGAGCTGTTTTTT.